This T cell receptor (beta chain) was profiled in a study of OX40 agonist ivuxolimab in advanced cancers. Clones were sequenced by immunoSEQ multiplex PCR, and TCRdb holds only the in-frame ones, with some missing. The sample includes about 46,000 clones, approximately 88% of them seen just once. Specimen: CD4+ or CD8+ T cells sorted from blood, collected in a trial of the OX40 agonist ivuxolimab. The receptor was isolated from an adult with an advanced solid tumor such as melanoma, head and neck, liver or kidney cancer.

In DNA, the CDR3 is TGTGCCAGCAGTCTAGGAGGACTAGCGGGAATCTACGAGCAGTACTTC. Protein: CASSLGGLAGIYEQYF. The chain has TRBV28 and TRBJ2-7, with TRBD2 matching 12 bases. V shed 5 bases and J 3 bases; nucleotides not matched to a gene: 8. The CDR3 is 16 residues long. The germline V gene encodes CDR1 MDHEN and CDR2 SYDVKM. The full variable domain, in which reference TRBV28 and TRBJ2-7 provide the parts outside the CDR3, is DVKVTQSSRYLVKRTGEKVFLECVQDMDHENMFWYRQDPGLGLRLIYFSYDVKMKEKGDIPEGYSVSREKKERFSLILESASTNQTSMYLCASSLGGLAGIYEQYFGPGTRLTVT.